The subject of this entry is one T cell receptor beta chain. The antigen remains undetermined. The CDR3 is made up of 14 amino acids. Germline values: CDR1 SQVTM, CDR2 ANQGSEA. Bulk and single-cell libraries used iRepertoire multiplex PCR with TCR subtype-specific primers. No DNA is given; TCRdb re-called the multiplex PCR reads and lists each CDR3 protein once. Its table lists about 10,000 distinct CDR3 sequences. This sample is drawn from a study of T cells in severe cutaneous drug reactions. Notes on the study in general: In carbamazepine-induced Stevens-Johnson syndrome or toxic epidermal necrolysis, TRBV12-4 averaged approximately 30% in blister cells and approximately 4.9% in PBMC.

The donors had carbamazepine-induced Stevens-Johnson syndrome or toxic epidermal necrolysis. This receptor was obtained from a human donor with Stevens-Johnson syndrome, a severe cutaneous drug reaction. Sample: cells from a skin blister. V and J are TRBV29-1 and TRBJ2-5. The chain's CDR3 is CSVEPFQIGETQYF.